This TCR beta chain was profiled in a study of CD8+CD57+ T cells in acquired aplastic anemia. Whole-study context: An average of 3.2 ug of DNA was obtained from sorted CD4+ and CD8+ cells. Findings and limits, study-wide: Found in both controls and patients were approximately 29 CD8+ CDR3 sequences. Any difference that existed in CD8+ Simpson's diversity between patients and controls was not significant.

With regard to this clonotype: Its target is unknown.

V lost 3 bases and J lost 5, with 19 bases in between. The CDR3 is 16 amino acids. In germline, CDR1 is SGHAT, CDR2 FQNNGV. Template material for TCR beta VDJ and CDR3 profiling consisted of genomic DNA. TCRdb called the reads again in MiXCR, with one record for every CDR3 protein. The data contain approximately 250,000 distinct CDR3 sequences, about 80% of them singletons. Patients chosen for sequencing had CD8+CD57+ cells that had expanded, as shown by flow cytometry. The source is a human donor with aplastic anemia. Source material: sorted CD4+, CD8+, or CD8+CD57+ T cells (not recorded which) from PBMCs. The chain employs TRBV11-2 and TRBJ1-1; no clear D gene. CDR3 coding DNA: TGTGCCAGCAGCTTCCGTGGGGAGGGATCGGGGACTGAAGCTTTCTTT. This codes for CASSFRGEGSGTEAFF.